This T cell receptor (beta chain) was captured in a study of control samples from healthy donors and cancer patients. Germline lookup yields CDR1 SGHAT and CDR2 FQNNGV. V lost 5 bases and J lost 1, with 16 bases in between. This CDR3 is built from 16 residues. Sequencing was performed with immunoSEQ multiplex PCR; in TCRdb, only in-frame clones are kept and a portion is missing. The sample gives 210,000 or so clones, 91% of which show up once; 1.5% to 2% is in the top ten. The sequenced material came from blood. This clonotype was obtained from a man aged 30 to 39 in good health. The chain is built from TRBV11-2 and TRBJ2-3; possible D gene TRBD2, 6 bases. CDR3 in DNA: TGTGCCAGCAGCCAGACCGGGGGTCCCGGCACAGATACGCAGTATTTT. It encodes CASSQTGGPGTDTQYF. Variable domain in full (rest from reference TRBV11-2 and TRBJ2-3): EAGVAQSPRYKIIEKRQSVAFWCNPISGHATLYWYQQILGQGPKLLIQFQNNGVVDDSQLPKDRFSAERLKGVDSTLKIQPAKLEDSAVYLCASSQTGGPGTDTQYFGPGTRLTVL.